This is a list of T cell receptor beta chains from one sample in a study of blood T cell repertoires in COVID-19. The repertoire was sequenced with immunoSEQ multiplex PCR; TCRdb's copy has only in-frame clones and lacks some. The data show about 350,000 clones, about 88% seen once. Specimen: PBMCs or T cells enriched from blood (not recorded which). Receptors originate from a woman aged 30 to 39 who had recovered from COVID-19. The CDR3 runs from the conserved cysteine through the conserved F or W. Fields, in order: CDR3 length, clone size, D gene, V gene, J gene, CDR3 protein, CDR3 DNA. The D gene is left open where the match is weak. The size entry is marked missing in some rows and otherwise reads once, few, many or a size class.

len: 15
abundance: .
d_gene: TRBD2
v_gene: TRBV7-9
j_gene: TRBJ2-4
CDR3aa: CASSPEGRAESIQYF
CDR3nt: TGTGCCAGCAGCCCCGAGGGGAGGGCAGAGAGCATTCAGTACTTC

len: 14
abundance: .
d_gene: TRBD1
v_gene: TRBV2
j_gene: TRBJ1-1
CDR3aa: CASSEQGADTEAFF
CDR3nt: TGTGCCAGCAGCGAACAGGGGGCGGATACTGAAGCTTTCTTT

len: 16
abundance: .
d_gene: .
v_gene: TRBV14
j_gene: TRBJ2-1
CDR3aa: CASSPVGYSSYNEQFF
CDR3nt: TGTGCCAGCAGCCCCGTTGGCTACAGCTCCTACAATGAGCAGTTCTTC

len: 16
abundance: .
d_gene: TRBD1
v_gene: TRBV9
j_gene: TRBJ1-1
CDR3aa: CASSAPGGLRNTEAFF
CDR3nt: TGTGCCAGCAGCGCTCCAGGGGGCTTGAGGAACACTGAAGCTTTCTTT

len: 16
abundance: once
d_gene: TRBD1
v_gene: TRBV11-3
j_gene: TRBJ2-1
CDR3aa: CASSLEAETGGNEQFF
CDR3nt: TGTGCCAGCAGCTTAGAGGCAGAGACAGGGGGTAATGAGCAGTTCTTC

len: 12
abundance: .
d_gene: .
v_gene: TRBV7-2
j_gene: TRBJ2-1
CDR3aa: CASSNPGNEQFF
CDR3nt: TGTGCCAGCAGCAACCCCGGGAATGAGCAGTTCTTC

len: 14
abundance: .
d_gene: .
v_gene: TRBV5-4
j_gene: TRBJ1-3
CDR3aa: CASSPEGSGNTIYF
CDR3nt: TGTGCCAGCAGCCCGGAGGGCTCTGGAAACACCATATATTTT

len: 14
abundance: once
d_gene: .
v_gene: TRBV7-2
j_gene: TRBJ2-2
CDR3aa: CASSLVTNTGELFF
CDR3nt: TGTGCCAGCAGCTTAGTTACGAACACCGGGGAGCTGTTTTTT

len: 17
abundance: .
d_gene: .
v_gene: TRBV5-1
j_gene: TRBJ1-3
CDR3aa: CASSPGLGSSSGNTIYF
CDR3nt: TGCGCCAGCAGCCCAGGACTGGGGTCCTCCTCTGGAAACACCATATATTTT

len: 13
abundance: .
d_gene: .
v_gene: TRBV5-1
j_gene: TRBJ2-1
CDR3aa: CDTKEAGYNEQFF
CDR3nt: TGCGATACCAAAGAGGCCGGGTACAATGAGCAGTTCTTC

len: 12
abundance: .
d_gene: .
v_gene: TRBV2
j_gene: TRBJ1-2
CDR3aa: CASSAWGGGYTF
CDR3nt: TGTGCCAGCAGTGCCTGGGGAGGTGGCTACACCTTC

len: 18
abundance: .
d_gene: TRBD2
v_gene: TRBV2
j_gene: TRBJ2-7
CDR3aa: CASSAWTSGVRIGYEQYF
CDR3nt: TGTGCCAGCAGTGCGTGGACTAGCGGGGTAAGAATTGGCTACGAGCAGTACTTC

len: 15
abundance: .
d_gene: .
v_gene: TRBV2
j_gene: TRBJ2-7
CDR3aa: CASSVGGAGRWEQYF
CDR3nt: TGTGCCAGCAGTGTTGGTGGGGCAGGGCGTTGGGAGCAGTACTTC

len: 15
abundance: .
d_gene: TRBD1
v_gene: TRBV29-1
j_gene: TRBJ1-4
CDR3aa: CSVATGVGLNEKLFF
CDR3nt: TGCAGCGTTGCGACAGGGGTCGGGCTAAATGAAAAACTGTTTTTT

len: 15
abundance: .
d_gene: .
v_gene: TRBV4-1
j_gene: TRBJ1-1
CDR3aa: CASSQGPGGNTEAFF
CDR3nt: TGCGCCAGCAGCCAAGGCCCCGGAGGGAACACTGAAGCTTTCTTT

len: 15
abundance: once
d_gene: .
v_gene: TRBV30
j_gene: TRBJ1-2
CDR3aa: CAWSTTGYGSYGYTF
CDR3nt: TGTGCCTGGAGTACCACAGGGTACGGGTCCTATGGCTACACCTTC

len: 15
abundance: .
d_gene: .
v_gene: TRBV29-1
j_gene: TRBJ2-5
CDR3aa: CSVEGARGAWETQYF
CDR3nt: TGCAGCGTTGAAGGAGCCAGGGGCGCGTGGGAGACCCAGTACTTC

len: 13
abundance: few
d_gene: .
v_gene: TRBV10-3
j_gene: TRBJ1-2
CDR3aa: CAISVRQDYGYTF
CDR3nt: TGTGCCATCAGTGTCCGCCAGGATTATGGCTACACCTTC

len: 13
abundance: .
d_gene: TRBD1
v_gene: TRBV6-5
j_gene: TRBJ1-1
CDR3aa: CASSSRGSTEAFF
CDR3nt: TGTGCCAGCAGCTCCAGGGGGTCTACTGAAGCTTTCTTT

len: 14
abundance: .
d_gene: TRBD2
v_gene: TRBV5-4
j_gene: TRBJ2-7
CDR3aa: CASSWGTNSNEQYF
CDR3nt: TGTGCCAGCAGCTGGGGGACTAACTCCAACGAGCAGTACTTC

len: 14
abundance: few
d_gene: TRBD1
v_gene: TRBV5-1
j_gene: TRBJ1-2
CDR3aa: CASSLGQGWDGYTF
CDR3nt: TGCGCCAGCAGCTTAGGACAGGGGTGGGATGGCTACACCTTC

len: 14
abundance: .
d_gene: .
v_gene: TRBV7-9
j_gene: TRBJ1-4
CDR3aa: CASAQEGRHEKLFF
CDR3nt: TGTGCCAGCGCTCAGGAGGGGAGACATGAAAAACTGTTTTTT

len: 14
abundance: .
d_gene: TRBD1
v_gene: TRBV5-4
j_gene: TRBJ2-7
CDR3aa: CASSMGQGSYEQYF
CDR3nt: TGTGCCAGCAGCATGGGACAGGGCTCCTACGAGCAGTACTTC

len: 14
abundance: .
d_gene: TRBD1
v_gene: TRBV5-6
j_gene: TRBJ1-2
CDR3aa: CASIGTGVTYGYTF
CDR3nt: TGTGCCAGCATCGGGACAGGGGTTACCTATGGCTACACCTTC

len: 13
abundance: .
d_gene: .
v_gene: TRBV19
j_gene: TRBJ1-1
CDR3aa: CASSGQMNTEAFF
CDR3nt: TGTGCCAGTAGCGGACAGATGAACACTGAAGCTTTCTTT